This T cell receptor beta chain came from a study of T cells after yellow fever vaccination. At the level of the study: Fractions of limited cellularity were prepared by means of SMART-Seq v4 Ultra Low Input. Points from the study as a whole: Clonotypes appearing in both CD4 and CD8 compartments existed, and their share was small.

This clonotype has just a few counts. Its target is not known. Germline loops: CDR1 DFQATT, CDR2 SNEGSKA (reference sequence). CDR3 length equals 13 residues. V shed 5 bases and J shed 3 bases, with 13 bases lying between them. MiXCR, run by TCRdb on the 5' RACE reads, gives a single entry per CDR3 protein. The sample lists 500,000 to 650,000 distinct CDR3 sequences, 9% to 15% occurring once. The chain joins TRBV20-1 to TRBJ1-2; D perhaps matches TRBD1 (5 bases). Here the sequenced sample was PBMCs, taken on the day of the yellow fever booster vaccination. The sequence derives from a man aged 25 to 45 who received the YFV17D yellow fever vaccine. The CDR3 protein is CSAPVRVHYGYTF. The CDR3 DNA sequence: TGCAGTGCTCCGGTCAGGGTCCACTATGGCTACACCTTC.